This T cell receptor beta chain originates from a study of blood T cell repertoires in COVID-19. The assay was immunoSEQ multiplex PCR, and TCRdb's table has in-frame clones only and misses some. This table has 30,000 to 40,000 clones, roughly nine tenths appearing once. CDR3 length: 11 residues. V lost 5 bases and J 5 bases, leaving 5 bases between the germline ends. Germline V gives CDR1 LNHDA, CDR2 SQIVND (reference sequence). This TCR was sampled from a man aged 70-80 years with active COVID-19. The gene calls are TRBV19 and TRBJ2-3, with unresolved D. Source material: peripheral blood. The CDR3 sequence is CASSSVDTQYF. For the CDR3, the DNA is TGTGCCAGTAGTTCGGTAGATACGCAGTATTTT.